Listed below are T cell receptor beta chains from one sample, sequenced in a study of control samples from healthy donors and cancer patients. The method was immunoSEQ multiplex PCR; TCRdb's version includes in-frame clones alone and lacks a portion of them. The sample includes about 83,000 clones, roughly 91% of them seen just once. What was sequenced was blood. The receptors were gathered from a man between 50 and 59 years old in good health. Both conserved end residues are part of each CDR3. The D gene is left open where the match is weak. Part of the rows lack a size; the others show once, few, many or a class for expanded clones.

abundance	j_gene	v_gene	d_gene	CDR3nt	CDR3aa
.	TRBJ1-1	TRBV9	.	TGTGCCAGCAGCGTAGGCACGAACACTGAAGCTTTCTTT	CASSVGTNTEAFF
.	TRBJ2-2	TRBV5-1	.	TGCGCCAGCAGCTGGGGGATAGGAGGCACCGGGGAGCTGTTTTTT	CASSWGIGGTGELFF
once	TRBJ1-6	TRBV7-6	TRBD1	TGTGCCAGCAGCTTCGGACAGGGGCATAATTCACCCCTCCACTTT	CASSFGQGHNSPLHF
.	TRBJ1-3	TRBV25-1	.	TGTGCCAGCAGTGAATGGGACAGAAACACCATATATTTT	CASSEWDRNTIYF
.	TRBJ1-5	TRBV2	.	TGTGCCAGCGGGGTTGGCAATCAGCCCCAGCATTTT	CASGVGNQPQHF
.	TRBJ1-3	TRBV5-1	TRBD1	TGCGCCAGCAGTCGTGGGGACAGGGGCTCTGGAAACACCATATATTTT	CASSRGDRGSGNTIYF
.	TRBJ1-2	TRBV6-5	.	TGTGCCAGCAGTTCTCTATTGGGCAGGGAGAGAGGTGGCTACACCTTC	CASSSLLGRERGGYTF
.	TRBJ1-1	TRBV19	.	TGTGCCAGTAGTAGAGATACTATGGGAGAGGCTTTCTTT	CASSRDTMGEAFF
.	TRBJ1-1	TRBV30	.	TGTGCCTGGAGTTACAGGGTGGTTCCTGAAGCTTTCTTT	CAWSYRVVPEAFF
.	TRBJ2-7	TRBV10-3	.	TGTGCCATCAGTGAGGAGACCGAGCAGTACTTC	CAISEETEQYF
.	TRBJ1-2	TRBV2	TRBD1	TGTGCCAGCAGTGCCGACAGGGGGCAGCGCTATGGCTACACCTTC	CASSADRGQRYGYTF
few	TRBJ2-2	TRBV7-6	.	TGTGCCAGCAGCTTAGGGACCGGATCTAACACCGGGGAGCTGTTTTTT	CASSLGTGSNTGELFF
few	TRBJ1-5	TRBV12-3/TRBV12-4	.	TGTGCCAGCAGCCCTGGACATCAGCCCCAGCATTTT	CASSPGHQPQHF
.	TRBJ1-2	TRBV2	TRBD1	TGTGCCAGCAGTAGACAGGGGGTATTCGATGGCTACACCTTC	CASSRQGVFDGYTF
.	TRBJ1-1	TRBV30	.	TGTGCCTGGAGTGGGGTGAACACTGAAGCTTTCTTT	CAWSGVNTEAFF
once	TRBJ1-5	TRBV5-6	.	TGTGCCAGCAGCTTGGTGACCGTTCCAGATCAGCCCCAGCATTTT	CASSLVTVPDQPQHF
.	TRBJ2-6	TRBV3-1/TRBV3-2	.	TGTGCCAGCAGCCAATTCCTATGGGCTGCCTCCCGCTCTGGGGCCAACGTCCTGACTTTC	CASSQFLWAASRSGANVLTF
.	TRBJ1-5	TRBV6-6	TRBD1	TGTGCCAGCAGTACCGAGCAGGGGGGACAGCCCCAGCATTTT	CASSTEQGGQPQHF